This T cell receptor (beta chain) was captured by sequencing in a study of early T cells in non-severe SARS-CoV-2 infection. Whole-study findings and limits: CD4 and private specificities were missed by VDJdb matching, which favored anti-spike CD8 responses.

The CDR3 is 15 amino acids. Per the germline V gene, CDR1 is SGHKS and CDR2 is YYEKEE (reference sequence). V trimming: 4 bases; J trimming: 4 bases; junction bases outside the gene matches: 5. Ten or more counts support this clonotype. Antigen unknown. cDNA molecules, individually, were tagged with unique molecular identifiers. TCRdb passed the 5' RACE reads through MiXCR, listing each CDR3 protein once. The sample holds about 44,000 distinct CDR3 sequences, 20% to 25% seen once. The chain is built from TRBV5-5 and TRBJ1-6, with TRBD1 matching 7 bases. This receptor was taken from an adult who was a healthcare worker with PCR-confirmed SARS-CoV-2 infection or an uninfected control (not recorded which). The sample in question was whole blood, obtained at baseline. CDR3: CASSPEGAYNSPLHF. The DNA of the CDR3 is TGTGCCAGCAGCCCCGAGGGGGCATATAATTCACCCCTCCACTTT.